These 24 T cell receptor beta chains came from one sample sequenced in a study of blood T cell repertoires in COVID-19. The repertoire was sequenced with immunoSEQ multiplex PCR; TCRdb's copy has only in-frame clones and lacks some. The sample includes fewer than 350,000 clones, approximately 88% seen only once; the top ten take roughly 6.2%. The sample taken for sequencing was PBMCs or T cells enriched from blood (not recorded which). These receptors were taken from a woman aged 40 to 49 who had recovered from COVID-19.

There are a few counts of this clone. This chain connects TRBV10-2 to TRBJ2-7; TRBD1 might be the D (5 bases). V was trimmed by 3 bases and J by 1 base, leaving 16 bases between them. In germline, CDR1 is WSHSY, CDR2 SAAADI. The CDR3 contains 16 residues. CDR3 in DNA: TGCGCCAGCAGTGAAGTTGACAGCGCGATTTCCTACGAGCAGTACTTC. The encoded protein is CASSEVDSAISYEQYF.

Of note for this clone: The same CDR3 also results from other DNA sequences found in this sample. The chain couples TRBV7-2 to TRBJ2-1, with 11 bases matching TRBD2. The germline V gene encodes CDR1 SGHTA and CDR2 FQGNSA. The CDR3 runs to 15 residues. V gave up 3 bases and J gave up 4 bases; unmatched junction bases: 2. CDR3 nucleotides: TGTGCCAGCAGCTTGACTAGCGGGAAATACAATGAGCAGTTCTTC. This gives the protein CASSLTSGKYNEQFF.

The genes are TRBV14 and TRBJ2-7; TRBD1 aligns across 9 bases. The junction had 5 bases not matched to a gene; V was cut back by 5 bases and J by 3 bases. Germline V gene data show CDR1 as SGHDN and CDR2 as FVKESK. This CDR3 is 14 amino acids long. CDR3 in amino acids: CASSSWGQGYEQYF. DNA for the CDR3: TGTGCCAGCAGCTCCTGGGGACAGGGCTACGAGCAGTACTTC.

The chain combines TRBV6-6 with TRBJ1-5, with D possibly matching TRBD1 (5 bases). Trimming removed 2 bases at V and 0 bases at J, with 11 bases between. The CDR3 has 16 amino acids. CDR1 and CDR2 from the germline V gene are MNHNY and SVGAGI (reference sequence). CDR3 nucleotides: TGTGCCAGCAGTTACGCCGGGACTTTTAGCAATCAGCCCCAGCATTTT. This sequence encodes CASSYAGTFSNQPQHF.

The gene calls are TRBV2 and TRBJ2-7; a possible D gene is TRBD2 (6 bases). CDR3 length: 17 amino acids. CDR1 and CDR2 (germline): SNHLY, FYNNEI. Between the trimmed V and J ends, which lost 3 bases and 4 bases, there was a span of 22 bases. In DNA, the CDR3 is TGTGCCAGCAGTGACGGGGAATATCGGGAGCCCCTATACGAGCAGTACTTC. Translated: CASSDGEYREPLYEQYF.

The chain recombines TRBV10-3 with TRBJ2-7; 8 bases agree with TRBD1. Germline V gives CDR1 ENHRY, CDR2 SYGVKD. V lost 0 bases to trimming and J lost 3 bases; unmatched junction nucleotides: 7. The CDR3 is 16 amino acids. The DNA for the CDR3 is TGTGCCATCAGTGAGTCGAGGACAGGGACAAACTACGAGCAGTACTTC. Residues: CAISESRTGTNYEQYF.

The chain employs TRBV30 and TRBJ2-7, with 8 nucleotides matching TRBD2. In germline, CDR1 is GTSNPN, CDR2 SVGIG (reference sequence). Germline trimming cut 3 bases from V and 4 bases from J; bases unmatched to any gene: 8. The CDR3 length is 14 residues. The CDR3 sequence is CAWSPGRGAYEQYF. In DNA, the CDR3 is TGTGCCTGGAGCCCGGGGCGGGGGGCATACGAGCAGTACTTC.

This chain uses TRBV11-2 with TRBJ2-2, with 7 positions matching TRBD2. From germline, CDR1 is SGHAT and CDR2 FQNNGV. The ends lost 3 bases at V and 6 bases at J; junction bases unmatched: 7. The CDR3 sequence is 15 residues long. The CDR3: CASSFQRDGAGELFF. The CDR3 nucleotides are TGTGCCAGCAGCTTCCAGCGGGACGGCGCCGGGGAGCTGTTTTTT. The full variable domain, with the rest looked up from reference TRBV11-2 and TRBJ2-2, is EAGVAQSPRYKIIEKRQSVAFWCNPISGHATLYWYQQILGQGPKLLIQFQNNGVVDDSQLPKDRFSAERLKGVDSTLKIQPAKLEDSAVYLCASSFQRDGAGELFFGEGSRLTVL.

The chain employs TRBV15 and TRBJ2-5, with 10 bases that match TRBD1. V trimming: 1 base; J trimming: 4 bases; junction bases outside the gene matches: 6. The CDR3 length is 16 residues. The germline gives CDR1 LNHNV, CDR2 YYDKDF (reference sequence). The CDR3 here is CATSRGGQGVVETQYF. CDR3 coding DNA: TGTGCCACCAGCAGAGGAGGACAGGGGGTCGTAGAGACCCAGTACTTC. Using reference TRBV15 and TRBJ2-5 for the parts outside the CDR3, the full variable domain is DAMVIQNPRYQVTQFGKPVTLSCSQTLNHNVMYWYQQKSSQAPKLLFHYYDKDFNNEADTPDNFQSRRPNTSFCFLDIRSPGLGDTAMYLCATSRGGQGVVETQYFGPGTRLLVL.

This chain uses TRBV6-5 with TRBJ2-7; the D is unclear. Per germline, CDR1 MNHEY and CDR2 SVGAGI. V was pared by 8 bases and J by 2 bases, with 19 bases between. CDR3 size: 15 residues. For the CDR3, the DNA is TGTGCCAGCTCTCCCGAGGCCGCAAACACCTACGAGCAGTACTTC. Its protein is CASSPEAANTYEQYF.

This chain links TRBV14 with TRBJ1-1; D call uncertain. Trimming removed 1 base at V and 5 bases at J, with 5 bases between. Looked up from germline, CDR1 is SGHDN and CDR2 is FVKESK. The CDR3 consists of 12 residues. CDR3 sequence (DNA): TGTGCCAGCAGCCAAGGAGTGACTGAAGCTTTCTTT. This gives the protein CASSQGVTEAFF.

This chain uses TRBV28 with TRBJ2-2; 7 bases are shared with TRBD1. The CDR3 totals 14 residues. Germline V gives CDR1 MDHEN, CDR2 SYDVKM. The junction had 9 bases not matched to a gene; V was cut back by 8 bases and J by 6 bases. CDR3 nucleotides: TGTGCCAGCCACAGGGGAAATTCGGCCGGGGAGCTGTTTTTT. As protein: CASHRGNSAGELFF. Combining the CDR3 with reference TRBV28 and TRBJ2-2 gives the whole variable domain DVKVTQSSRYLVKRTGEKVFLECVQDMDHENMFWYRQDPGLGLRLIYFSYDVKMKEKGDIPEGYSVSREKKERFSLILESASTNQTSMYLCASHRGNSAGELFFGEGSRLTVL.

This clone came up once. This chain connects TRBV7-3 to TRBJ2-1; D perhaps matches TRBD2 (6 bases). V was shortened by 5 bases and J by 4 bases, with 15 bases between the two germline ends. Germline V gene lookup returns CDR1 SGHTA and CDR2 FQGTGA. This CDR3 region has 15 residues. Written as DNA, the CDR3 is TGTGCCAGCAGCATTAGCGGATTAGCGTACAATGAGCAGTTCTTC. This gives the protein CASSISGLAYNEQFF.

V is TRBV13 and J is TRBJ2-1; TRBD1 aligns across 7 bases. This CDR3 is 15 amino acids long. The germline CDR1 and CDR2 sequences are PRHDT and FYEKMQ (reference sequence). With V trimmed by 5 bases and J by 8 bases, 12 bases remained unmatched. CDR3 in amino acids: CASSPPGTADDEQFF. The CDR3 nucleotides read TGTGCCAGCAGCCCCCCCGGGACAGCTGATGATGAGCAGTTCTTC.

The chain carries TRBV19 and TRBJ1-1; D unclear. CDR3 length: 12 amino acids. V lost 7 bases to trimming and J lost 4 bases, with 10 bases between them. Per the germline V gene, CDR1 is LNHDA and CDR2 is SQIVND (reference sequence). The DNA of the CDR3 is TGTGCCAGTAATACCGGCGGCACTGAAGCTTTCTTT. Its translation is CASNTGGTEAFF. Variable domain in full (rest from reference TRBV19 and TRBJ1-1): DGGITQSPKYLFRKEGQNVTLSCEQNLNHDAMYWYRQDPGQGLRLIYYSQIVNDFQKGDIAEGYSVSREKKESFPLTVTSAQKNPTAFYLCASNTGGTEAFFGQGTRLTVV.

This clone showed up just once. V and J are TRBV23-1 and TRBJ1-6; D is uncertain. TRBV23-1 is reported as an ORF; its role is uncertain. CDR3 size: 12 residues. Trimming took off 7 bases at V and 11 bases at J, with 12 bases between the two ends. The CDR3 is CASKEGGPPLHF. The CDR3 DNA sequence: TGCGCCAGCAAAGAGGGAGGGCCACCCCTCCACTTT.

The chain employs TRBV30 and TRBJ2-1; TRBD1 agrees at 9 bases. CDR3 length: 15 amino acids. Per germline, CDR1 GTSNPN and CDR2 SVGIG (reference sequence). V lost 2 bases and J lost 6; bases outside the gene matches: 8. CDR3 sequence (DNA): TGTGCCTGGAGTCTCGGGACAGGGCCGGGCAATGAGCAGTTCTTC. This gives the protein CAWSLGTGPGNEQFF.

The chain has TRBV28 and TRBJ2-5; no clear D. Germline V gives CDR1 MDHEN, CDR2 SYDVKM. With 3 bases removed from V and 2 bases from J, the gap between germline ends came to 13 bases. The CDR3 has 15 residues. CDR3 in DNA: TGTGCCAGCAGTTTTCCAACCCAGACACAAGAGACCCAGTACTTC. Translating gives CASSFPTQTQETQYF.

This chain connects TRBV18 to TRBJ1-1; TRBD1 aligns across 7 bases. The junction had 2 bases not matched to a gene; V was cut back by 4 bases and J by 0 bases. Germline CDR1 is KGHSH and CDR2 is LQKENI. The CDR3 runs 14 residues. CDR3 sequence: CASSQGQLNTEAFF. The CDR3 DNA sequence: TGTGCCAGCTCACAGGGACAGCTGAACACTGAAGCTTTCTTT.

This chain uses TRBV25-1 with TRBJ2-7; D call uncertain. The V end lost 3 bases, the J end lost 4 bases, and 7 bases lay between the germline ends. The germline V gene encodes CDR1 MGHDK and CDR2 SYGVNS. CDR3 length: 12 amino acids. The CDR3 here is CASSDPGYEQYF. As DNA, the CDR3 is TGTGCCAGCAGTGACCCCGGGTACGAGCAGTACTTC.

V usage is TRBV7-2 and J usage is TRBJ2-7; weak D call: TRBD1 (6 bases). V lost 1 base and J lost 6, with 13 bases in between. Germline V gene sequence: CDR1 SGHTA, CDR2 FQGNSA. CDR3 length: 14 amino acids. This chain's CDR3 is CASSLVRGQTEQYF. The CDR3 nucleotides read TGTGCCAGCAGCTTAGTCAGGGGCCAGACCGAGCAGTACTTC.

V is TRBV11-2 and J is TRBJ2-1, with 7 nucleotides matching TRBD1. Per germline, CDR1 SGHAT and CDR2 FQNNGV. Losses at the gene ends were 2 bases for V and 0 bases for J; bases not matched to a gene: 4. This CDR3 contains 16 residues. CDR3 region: CASSLIRDSSYNEQFF. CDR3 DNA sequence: TGTGCCAGCAGCTTAATTCGGGACAGCTCCTACAATGAGCAGTTCTTC.

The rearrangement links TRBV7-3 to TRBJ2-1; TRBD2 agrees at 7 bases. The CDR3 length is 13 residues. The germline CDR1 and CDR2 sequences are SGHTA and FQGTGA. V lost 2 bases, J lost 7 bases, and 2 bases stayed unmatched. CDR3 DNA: TGTGCCAGCAGCTTAGTGGGAGGGAATGAGCAGTTCTTC. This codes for CASSLVGGNEQFF.

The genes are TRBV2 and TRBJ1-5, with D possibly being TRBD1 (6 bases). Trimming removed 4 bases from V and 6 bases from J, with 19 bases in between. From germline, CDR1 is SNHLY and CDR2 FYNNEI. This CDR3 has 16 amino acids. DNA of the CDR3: TGTGCCAGCAGTGTGGCCGACGACAGGAGATCTCAGCCCCAGCATTTT. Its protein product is CASSVADDRRSQPQHF.